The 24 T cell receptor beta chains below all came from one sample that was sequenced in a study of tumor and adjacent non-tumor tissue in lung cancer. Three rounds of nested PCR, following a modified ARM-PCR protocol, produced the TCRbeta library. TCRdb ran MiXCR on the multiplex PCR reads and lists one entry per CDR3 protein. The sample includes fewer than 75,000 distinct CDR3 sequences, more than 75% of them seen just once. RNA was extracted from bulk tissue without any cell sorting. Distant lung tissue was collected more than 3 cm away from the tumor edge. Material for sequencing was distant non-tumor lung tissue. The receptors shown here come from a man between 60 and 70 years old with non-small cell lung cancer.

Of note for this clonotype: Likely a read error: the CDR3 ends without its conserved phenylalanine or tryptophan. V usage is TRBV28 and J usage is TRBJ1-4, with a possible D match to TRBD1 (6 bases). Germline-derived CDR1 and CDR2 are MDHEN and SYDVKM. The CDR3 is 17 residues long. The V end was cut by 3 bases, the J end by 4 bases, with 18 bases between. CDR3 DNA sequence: TGTGCCAGCAGTTTTAGTTCAAGGGGACACTATAATGAAAAACTGTTTTAT. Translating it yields CASSFSSRGHYNEKLFY.

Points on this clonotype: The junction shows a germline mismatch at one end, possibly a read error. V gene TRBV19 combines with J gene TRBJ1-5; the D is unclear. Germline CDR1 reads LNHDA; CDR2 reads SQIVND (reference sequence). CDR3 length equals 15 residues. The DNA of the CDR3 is TGTGCCAGTAGTAGTGGGAGAGCGAGCAATCAGACCCAGCATTTT. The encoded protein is CASSSGRASNQTQHF.

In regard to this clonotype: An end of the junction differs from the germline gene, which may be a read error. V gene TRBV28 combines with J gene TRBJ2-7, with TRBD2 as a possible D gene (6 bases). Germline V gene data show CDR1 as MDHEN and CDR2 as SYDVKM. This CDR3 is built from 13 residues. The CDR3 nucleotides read TGTGCCAGCACCCTCGGGGGTCTCGGCGAGCAGCACTTC. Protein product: CASTLGGLGEQHF. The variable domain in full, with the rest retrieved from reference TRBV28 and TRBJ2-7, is DVKVTQSSRYLVKRTGEKVFLECVQDMDHENMFWYRQDPGLGLRLIYFSYDVKMKEKGDIPEGYSVSREKKERFSLILESASTNQTSMYLCASTLGGLGEQHFGPGTRLTVT.

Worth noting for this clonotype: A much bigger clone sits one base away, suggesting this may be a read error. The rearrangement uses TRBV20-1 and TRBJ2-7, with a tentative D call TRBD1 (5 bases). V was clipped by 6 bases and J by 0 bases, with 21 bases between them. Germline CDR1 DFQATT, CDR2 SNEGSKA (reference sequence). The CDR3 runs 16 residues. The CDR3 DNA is TGCAGTGCCCCCGCCCTCGAACAGGTGGGCTCCTACGAGCAGTACTTC. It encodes CSAPALEQVGSYEQYF.

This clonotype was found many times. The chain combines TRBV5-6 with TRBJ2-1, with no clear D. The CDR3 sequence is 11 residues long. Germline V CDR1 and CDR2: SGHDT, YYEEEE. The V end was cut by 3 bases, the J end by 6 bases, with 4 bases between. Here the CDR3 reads CASSYLNEQFF. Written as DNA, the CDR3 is TGTGCCAGCAGCTACCTCAATGAGCAGTTCTTC. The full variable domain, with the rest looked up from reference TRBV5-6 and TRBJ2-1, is DAGVTQSPTHLIKTRGQQVTLRCSPKSGHDTVSWYQQALGQGPQFIFQYYEEEERQRGNFPDRFSGHQFPNYSSELNVNALLLGDSALYLCASSYLNEQFFGPGTRLTVL.

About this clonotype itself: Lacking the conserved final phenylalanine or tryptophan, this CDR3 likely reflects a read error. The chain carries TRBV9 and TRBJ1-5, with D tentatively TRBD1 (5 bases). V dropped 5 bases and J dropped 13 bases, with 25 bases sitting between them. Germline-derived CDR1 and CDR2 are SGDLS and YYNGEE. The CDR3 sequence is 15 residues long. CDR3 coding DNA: TGTGCCAGCAGTTTGGGGCGTGGGAGCAATCACCCTCAGCATTTA. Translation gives CASSLGRGSNHPQHL.

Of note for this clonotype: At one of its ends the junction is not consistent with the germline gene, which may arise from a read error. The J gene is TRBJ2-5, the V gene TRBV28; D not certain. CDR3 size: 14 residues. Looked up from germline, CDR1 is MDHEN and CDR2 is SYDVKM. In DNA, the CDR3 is TGTGCCAGCCAAACCGATAGACCCCAAGAGACCCCGTACTTC. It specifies CASQTDRPQETPYF. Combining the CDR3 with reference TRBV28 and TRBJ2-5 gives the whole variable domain DVKVTQSSRYLVKRTGEKVFLECVQDMDHENMFWYRQDPGLGLRLIYFSYDVKMKEKGDIPEGYSVSREKKERFSLILESASTNQTSMYLCASQTDRPQETPYFGPGTRLLVL.

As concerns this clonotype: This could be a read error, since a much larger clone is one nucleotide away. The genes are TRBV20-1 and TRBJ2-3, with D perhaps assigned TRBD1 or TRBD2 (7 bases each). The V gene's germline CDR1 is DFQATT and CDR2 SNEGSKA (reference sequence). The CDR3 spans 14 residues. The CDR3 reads CSAGGGSSTDTRYF. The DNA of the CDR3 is TGCAGTGCGGGAGGGGGCTCTAGCACAGATACGCGGTATTTT.

In DNA form, the CDR3 reads TGTGCCAGCAGCTTGATACAGGAGGAACGGGATGAGCAGTTCTTC. Translating gives CASSLIQEERDEQFF. The V and J genes are TRBV11-1 and TRBJ2-1, with D perhaps being TRBD1 or TRBD2 (5 bases each). There are 15 residues in the CDR3. Germline V gene sequence: CDR1 SGHAT, CDR2 FQDESV (reference sequence). V lost 3 bases, J lost 8 bases, and 17 bases lay in between. The variable domain in full, with the rest retrieved from reference TRBV11-1 and TRBJ2-1, is EAEVAQSPRYKITEKSQAVAFWCDPISGHATLYWYRQILGQGPELLVQFQDESVVDDSQLPKDRFSAERLKGVDSTLKIQPAELGDSAMYLCASSLIQEERDEQFFGPGTRLTVL.

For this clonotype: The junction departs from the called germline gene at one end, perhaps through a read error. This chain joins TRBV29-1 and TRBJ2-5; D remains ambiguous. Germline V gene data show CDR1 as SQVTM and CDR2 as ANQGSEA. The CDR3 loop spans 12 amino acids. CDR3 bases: TGCAGCGTTGATTTCCATACGGAGACCCAATACTTC. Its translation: CSVDFHTETQYF.

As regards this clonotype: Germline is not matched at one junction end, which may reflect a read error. CDR3: CSATRGGQGSYEQNF. CDR3 coding DNA: TGCAGCGCAACAAGGGGGGGACAGGGTTCCTACGAACAGAACTTC. The gene calls are TRBV29-1 and TRBJ2-7; 9 bases match TRBD1. The CDR3 runs to 15 residues. The V gene's germline CDR1 is SQVTM and CDR2 ANQGSEA.

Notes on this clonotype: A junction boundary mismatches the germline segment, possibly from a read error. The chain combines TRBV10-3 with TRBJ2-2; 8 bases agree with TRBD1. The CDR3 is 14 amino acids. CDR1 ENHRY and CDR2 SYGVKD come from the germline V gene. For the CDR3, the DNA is TGTGCCATCACTGGACAGGGAAACACAGGGGAGATGTTTTTT. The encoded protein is CAITGQGNTGEMFF.

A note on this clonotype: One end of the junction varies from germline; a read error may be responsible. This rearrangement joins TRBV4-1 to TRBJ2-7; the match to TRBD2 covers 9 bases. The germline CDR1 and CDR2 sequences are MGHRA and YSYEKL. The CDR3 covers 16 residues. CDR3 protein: CVSSQDSGSGSHEQYF. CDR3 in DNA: TGCGTCAGCAGTCAAGATTCAGGTAGCGGGAGCCACGAGCAGTACTTC.

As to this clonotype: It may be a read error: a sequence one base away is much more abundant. In DNA, the CDR3 is TGTTCCAGCAGCTTCGGGAGTAGCACAGATACGCAGTATTTT. It encodes CSSSFGSSTDTQYF. The chain is built from TRBV11-2 and TRBJ2-3; tentative D call: TRBD2 (6 bases). The CDR3 length is 14 residues. Germline-derived CDR1 and CDR2 are SGHAT and FQNNGV.

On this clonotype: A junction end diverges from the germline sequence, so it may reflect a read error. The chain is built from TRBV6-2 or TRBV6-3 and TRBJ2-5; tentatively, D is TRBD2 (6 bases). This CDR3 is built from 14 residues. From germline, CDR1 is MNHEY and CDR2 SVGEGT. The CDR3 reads CASNQREWSETQYF. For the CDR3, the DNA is TGTGCTAGCAACCAACGGGAGTGGTCAGAGACCCAGTACTTC.

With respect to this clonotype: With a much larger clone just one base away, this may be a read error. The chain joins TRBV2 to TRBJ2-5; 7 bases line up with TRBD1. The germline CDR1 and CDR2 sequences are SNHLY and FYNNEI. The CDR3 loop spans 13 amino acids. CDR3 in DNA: TGTACCAGCAGCTGGGACAGAGAAGAGACCCAGTACTTC. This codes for CTSSWDREETQYF.

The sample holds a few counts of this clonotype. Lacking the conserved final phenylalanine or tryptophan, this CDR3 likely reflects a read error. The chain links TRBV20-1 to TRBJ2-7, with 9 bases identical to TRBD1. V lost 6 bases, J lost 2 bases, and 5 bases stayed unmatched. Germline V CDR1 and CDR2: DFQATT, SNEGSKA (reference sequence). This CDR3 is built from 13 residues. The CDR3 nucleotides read TGCAGTGCCCCCGGACAGGGGCCCTACGAGCAGTACTCC. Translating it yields CSAPGQGPYEQYS.

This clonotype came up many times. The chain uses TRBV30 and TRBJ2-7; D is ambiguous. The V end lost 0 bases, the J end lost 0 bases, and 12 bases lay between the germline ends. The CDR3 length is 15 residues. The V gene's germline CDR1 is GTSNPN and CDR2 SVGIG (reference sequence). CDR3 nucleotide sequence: TGTGCCTGGAGTGTACCCACTCAAATCTCCTACGAGCAGTACTTC. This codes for CAWSVPTQISYEQYF.

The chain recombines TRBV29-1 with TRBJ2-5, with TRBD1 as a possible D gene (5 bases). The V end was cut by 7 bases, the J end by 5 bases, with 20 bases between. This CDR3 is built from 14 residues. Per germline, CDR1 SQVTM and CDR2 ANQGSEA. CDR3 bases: TGCAGCGCTGCGTCAGGGTCGGTGTCGGAGACCCAGTACTTC. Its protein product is CSAASGSVSETQYF.

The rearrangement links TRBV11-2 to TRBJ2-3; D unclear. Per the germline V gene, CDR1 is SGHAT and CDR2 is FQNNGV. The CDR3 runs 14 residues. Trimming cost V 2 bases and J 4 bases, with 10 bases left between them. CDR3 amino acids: CASSLQRSADTQYF. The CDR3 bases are TGTGCCAGCAGCTTACAACGGAGCGCAGATACGCAGTATTTT.

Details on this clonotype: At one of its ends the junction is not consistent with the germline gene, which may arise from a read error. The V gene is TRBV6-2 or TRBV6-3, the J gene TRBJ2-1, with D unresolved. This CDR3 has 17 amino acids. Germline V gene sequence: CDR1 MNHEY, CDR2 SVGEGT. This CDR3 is CASSYDWPDKLCNDQFF. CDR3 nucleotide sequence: TGTGCCAGCAGTTACGACTGGCCTGATAAATTATGCAATGATCAGTTCTTC.

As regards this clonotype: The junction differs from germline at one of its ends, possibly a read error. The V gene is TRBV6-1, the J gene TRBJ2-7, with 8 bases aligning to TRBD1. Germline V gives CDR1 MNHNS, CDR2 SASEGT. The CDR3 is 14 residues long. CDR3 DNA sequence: TGTACCAGCAGTGAAGGGACAGGCGCCTACGAGCAGTACTTC. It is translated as CTSSEGTGAYEQYF.

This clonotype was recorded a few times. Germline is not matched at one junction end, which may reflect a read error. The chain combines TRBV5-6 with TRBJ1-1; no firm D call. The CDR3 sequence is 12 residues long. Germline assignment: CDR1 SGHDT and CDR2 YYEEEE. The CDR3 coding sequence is TGTGCCAGCAGCCTTCTGAACACTGAAGCCTTCTTT. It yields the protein CASSLLNTEAFF.

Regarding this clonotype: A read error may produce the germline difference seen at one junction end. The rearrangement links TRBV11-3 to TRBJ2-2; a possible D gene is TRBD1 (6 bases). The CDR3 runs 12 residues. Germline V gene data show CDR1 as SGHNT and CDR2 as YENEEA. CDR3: CASRQGSEEMFF. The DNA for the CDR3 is TGTGCCAGTCGTCAGGGGTCCGAGGAGATGTTTTTT.